Below are 4 T cell receptor beta chains sequenced from a single sample in a study of cytomegalovirus exposure and HLA in healthy donors. Primers for the PCR totalled 60 Vbeta and 13 Jbeta. Assay used: immunoSEQ multiplex PCR; TCRdb lists only in-frame clones, some missing. The table shows 150,000 to 200,000 clones, with about 79% occurring only once. The source material was PBMCs. Every receptor here comes from a woman aged 50 to 60 in good health and CMV-seronegative.

This chain connects TRBV6-1 to TRBJ1-4, with 7 bases that match TRBD1. The V segment lost 0 bases and the J segment 4 bases; nucleotides outside the gene matches: 14. This CDR3 comprises 19 residues. CDR1 and CDR2 (germline): MNHNS, SASEGT. In DNA, the CDR3 is TGTGCCAGCAGTGAAGCAAGGGTTAGCAGGGGGACTTTTAATGAAAAACTGTTTTTT. Translated: CASSEARVSRGTFNEKLFF.

The chain links TRBV9 to TRBJ2-7, with D maybe TRBD2 (6 bases). There are 14 residues in the CDR3. Germline-derived CDR1 and CDR2 are SGDLS and YYNGEE. The V end lost 0 bases, the J end lost 3 bases, and 10 bases lay between the germline ends. Here the CDR3 reads CASSVAGADYEQYF. The CDR3 coding sequence is TGTGCCAGCAGCGTAGCGGGAGCTGACTACGAGCAGTACTTC.

The chain links TRBV19 to TRBJ1-5; the match to TRBD1 covers 9 bases. This CDR3 has 15 residues. From germline, CDR1 is LNHDA and CDR2 SQIVND (reference sequence). V gave up 5 bases and J gave up 1 base; unmatched junction bases: 3. CDR3 sequence (DNA): TGTGCCAGTAGTCCGGACAGGGGCAGCAATCAGCCCCAGCATTTT. As protein: CASSPDRGSNQPQHF.

The J gene is TRBJ1-5, the V gene TRBV18; TRBD1 matches 8 bases. Germline assignment: CDR1 KGHSH and CDR2 LQKENI. Trimming removed 1 base from V and 4 bases from J; junction bases left unmatched: 12. The CDR3 length is 18 residues. CDR3 loop: CASSPLTLGRGLNQPQHF. CDR3 bases: TGTGCCAGCTCACCACTAACCCTGGGCAGGGGGCTTAATCAGCCCCAGCATTTT.